This T cell receptor (beta chain) is from a study of T cells in Graves' hyperthyroidism and ophthalmopathy (dated by TCRdb to between 2018 and 2020). At the level of the whole study: Peripheral blood samples were taken at initial diagnosis, before any treatment was given. To identify distinguishing TCR V-J signatures, a discovery cohort of 100 or so patients was used, comprising 43 with Graves' ophthalmopathy and some 60 with stable Graves' hyperthyroidism. Whether ophthalmopathy could be predicted prospectively was tested in an independent validation cohort made up of under 20 hyperthyroidism patients plus 17 patients who later progressed to ophthalmopathy. The 95 to 100 discovery patients were randomly divided into training and test sets at a 7:3 ratio. In roughly six Graves' hyperthyroidism patients, the study also compared T-cell repertoires from thyroid tissue with T-cell repertoires from blood. Following sampling, methimazole starting at 30 mg daily was given to hyperthyroidism patients, and high-dose intravenous methylprednisolone was given to ophthalmopathy patients. TCR Vbeta CDR3 sequencing of roughly 140 peripheral blood samples (under 45 ophthalmopathy, about 75 hyperthyroidism and around 17 progressor patients) is reported in the paper. Points the paper makes about the study in general: Ophthalmopathy was separated from stable hyperthyroidism by a 13 V-J signature model, with around 90% sensitivity and just over 81% specificity obtained in cross-validation and 80%/75% obtained in testing. Sample size was not statistically predetermined, and investigators were not blinded to group allocation. Most expanded thyroid clonotypes (frequency above 0.001) were also detected in blood, a finding suggesting that blood repertoires may reflect thyroid immune responses. In validation, the model predicted progression to ophthalmopathy with approximately 69% sensitivity and around 72% specificity, a median of 6.5 months before onset.

Inclusive of the bounding cysteine and phenylalanine, the CDR3 is 16 residues long. The entry retains the CDR3 DNA only, 48 bases that are in frame from base 1. The germline V and J ends show losses of 5 bases and 3 bases respectively, and no gene match explains 9 bases of the junction. Reading the germline V gene gives CDR1 SGHAT and CDR2 FQNNGV. Amplification of TCR beta CDR3 regions was carried out from RNA transcripts. The TCR CDR3 was subjected to a first round of RT-PCR using the HTBI primer set and the Qiagen OneStep RT-PCR kit. The libraries were constructed in a second round of multiplex PCR and then size-selected and purified. Libraries were sequenced paired-end with 100 bp reads on an Illumina HiSeq2000. Under the source paper's analysis protocol: SOAPnuke was used to process the raw data, with reads discarded if the reads contained adapters or uncalled bases, had a mean Phred below 15, or lacked an exact constant-primer or identifier match. COPE v1.2.5 was used to merge the high-quality paired reads, and each unique nucleotide sequence was defined as a clonotype. MiTCR v1.1 was used to align clonotypes to the IMGT TRBV, TRBD and TRBJ reference segments. The analysis was restricted to V-J combinations with a frequency above 0.0001, which together covered just over 99% of the repertoires. The TCS score was defined as F50 (clonal expansion) divided by E x V (chaos), with BLOSUM62-based TCRdist calculated between CDR3 peptides within each V-J. Welch's t-statistics and random forest reduced around 520 V-J features to around 14, which were used in a naive Bayes classifier (R e1071). TCRdb reanalyzed the raw reads on its own, using fastp at Q25 for trimming and MiXCR for clone calling, and kept in-frame beta chains. Rows matching on CDR3 protein sequence are summarized as one entry with the most common DNA and genes. For this entry, the V and J calls and clone size follow TCRdb and not the study's own pipeline. The sample has almost 600,000 distinct CDR3 sequences on record, approximately 14% of them singletons. The ten biggest clones cover roughly 5.5% of the sample.

This clonotype has ten or more counts. Its target antigen remains unknown. Per-nucleotide qualities are absent, and no much larger clonotype sits a single base away. Hyperthyroidism patients were newly diagnosed, had a disease duration of under 2 months, and were aged 18 to 65 years. Patients with uncontrolled infections, other autoimmune diseases, pregnancy or lactation were excluded. Clinical symptoms, serum thyroxine and TRAb, thyroid ultrasound, and orbital computed tomography formed the basis for the diagnoses. Blood from progressor patients was collected at the time of first diagnosis with hyperthyroidism, before any ophthalmopathy symptoms had appeared. PBMCs were isolated from 8 to 10 ml of fresh peripheral blood by Ficoll-Paque density gradient centrifugation. Patients classed as progressors first received a Graves' hyperthyroidism diagnosis and then went on to develop ophthalmopathy during follow-up. Total RNA was extracted using Trizol reagent, and RNA quality was assessed on an Agilent 2100 Bioanalyzer.

The rearrangement combines TRBV11-2 with TRBJ2-3, with 9 bases matching TRBD2. This sequence originates from a woman aged 25-40 years with Graves' hyperthyroidism that later progressed to Graves' ophthalmopathy. Sequencing used blood. The nucleotides are TGTGCCAGCAGCCCCGGGCGGCTAGCGGGAACAGATACGCAGTATTTT. Its product reads: CASSPGRLAGTDTQYF. With the rest looked up from the reference TRBV11-2 and TRBJ2-3 genes rather than sequenced, the full variable domain is EAGVAQSPRYKIIEKRQSVAFWCNPISGHATLYWYQQILGQGPKLLIQFQNNGVVDDSQLPKDRFSAERLKGVDSTLKIQPAKLEDSAVYLCASSPGRLAGTDTQYFGPGTRLTVL.